This TCR beta chain was captured by sequencing in a study of shared clonotypes between healthy human individuals (dated by TCRdb to the early 2020s). Regarding the research as a whole: A few men and two women, aged 18 to 49 years, made up the cohort. Per donor, three plates each were used for CD4 naive and CD4 memory, two for CD8 naive, and one for CD8 memory. Each donor's leukapheresis produced roughly between about 0.8 and 8.9 billion PBMCs. To estimate repertoire size and how much clonotypes are shared between individuals, the study performed deep sequencing of blood TCR repertoires from 4 to 6 healthy adults. Libraries were prepared and TCR repertoires were sequenced by different laboratories using diverse techniques, in order to increase sequencing depth and limit assay-specific biases.

TCR CDR3 regions were amplified from genomic DNA by multiplex PCR using the deep immunoSEQ assay. Extracted genomic DNA from each cell subset was spread evenly across all wells of several immunoSEQ 96-well plates, with each plate serving as a replicate. For sorted subsets, around 200 ng genomic DNA, equal to 30,000 to 35,000 T cell genomes, was loaded into each replicate PCR. Purified libraries were quantified with a Qubit 3.0 fluorometer, sized on a Bioanalyzer 2100, and re-quantified with the KAPA Library Quantification kit. Each immunoSEQ 96-well plate was sequenced on its own single-read 150-cycle Illumina NextSeq 550 flow cell. Regarding the original processing steps: The immunoSEQ output contained only junctional sequences without quality scores, so filtering could not match that applied to full-length reads. To assign V/J genes and CDR3, sequences were annotated against IMGT germline references using PyIR, a Python wrapper for IgBLAST v1.9. Reads with weak V/J assignments (E-value above 1e-6), missing CDR3, stop codons, out-of-frame junctions, or ambiguous translated residues were removed. V3J clonotypes were defined by identical inferred V gene, J gene, and CDR3 amino acid sequence. Percentage overlap between repertoires was calculated by dividing the number of shared unique clonotypes by the size of the smaller repertoire. Richness of each repertoire was evaluated using RTK rarefaction, the Chao1 estimator, and Recon v2.1 estimates of unobserved clonotypes. OLGA was used to compute generation probabilities for all TCRbeta clonotypes that the gDNA method yielded from a handful of donors. TCRdb obtained this table from immuneACCESS and retained in-frame rearrangements with V and J assigned. These tables miss some clones; where compared with another copy, unresolved V genes account for less than half of the shortfall, and the remainder is unexplained. V and J calls and clone size are those listed in that table; D and trimming were worked out from the DNA. The sample table lists over a million clones, around 95% of them with a count of one. The ten largest make up 1% to 1.5% of the sample.

Healthy HIV-negative adults with no recently reported acute infections or vaccinations were included as donors. All donors were Caucasian adults living in Nashville, Tennessee, USA. CD4+ T cells were enriched by magnetic negative selection, after which naive cells were positively selected on CD45RA and the negative fraction was taken as the memory subset. Blood was obtained by leukapheresis, after which PBMCs were separated by Ficoll-Histopaque density gradient centrifugation and cryopreserved in liquid nitrogen vapor phase. Analytical flow cytometry was used to check the purity and quantity of each magnetically sorted T cell population. Each sorted fraction had its genomic DNA isolated and then quantified by UV absorbance on a Nanodrop 2000c. Including cysteine and phenylalanine, the CDR3 has 13 amino acids. The DNA shown is the 39-base CDR3, in frame from base 1. CDR1 MNHNS and CDR2 SASEGT were looked up in the germline V gene. At the junction V is shortened by 7 bases and J by 3 bases; bases outside the gene matches: 4.

Results the study describes overall, beyond this receptor: Naive subsets generally had larger estimated clonotype richness than memory subsets did. Only blood was sampled, and tissue TCR repertoires likely differ from those in blood. Compared with non-shared clonotypes, the clonotypes found in all four sorted-subset donors had higher generation probabilities. Approximately 5% of naive CD4, 3.5% of naive CD8, about 2.1% of memory CD4, and over 0.35% of memory CD8 clonotypes were shared across a few donors. The genetic and exposure-history diversity represented was limited by the small number of donors. Pairwise subsampling indicated that sequencing depth was expected to affect the degree of clonotype sharing among donors. Even with the large sequencing depth, rarefaction of the sorted-subset datasets indicated that sequencing was incomplete.

About this clone itself: The clone's antigen remains unknown. Base qualities are not at hand, and no much larger clone is one base apart.

This clonotype was sampled from a man aged 25-45 years in good health. In this chain, TRBV6-1 is recombined with TRBJ1-2; 8 bases in the junction line up with TRBD1. The specimen sequenced was naive CD4+ T cells sorted from blood. The sample's cell subset or site label, decoded: CD45RA+ positively selected. Read as DNA, the sequence is TGTGCCAGCAAGACAGGGGAACACTATGGCTACACCTTC. It is translated as CASKTGEHYGYTF.